This T cell receptor (beta chain) was captured in a study of T cells in localized non-small cell lung cancer. This table comes from immunoSEQ multiplex PCR, and its TCRdb copy is limited to in-frame clones, with some not included. Of 20,000 to 25,000 clones listed, 70% to 90% are singletons. Germline V CDR1 and CDR2: MNHEY, SVGAGI. V lost 6 bases to trimming and J lost 4 bases; unmatched junction nucleotides: 11. This CDR3 is built from 15 residues. This clone was recorded only once. The rearrangement uses TRBV6-5 and TRBJ2-7; the match to TRBD1 covers 8 bases. The TCR was taken from a female donor over 55 with stage I lung adenocarcinoma. The sample here was peripheral blood, taken before any cancer treatment. The CDR3 loop reads CASSTTGTGNYEQYF. CDR3 in DNA: TGTGCCAGCAGCACAACCGGGACAGGTAATTACGAGCAGTACTTC.